Below, 7 T cell receptor beta chains from the same sample are listed, as sequenced in a study of blood T cell repertoires in COVID-19. Sequenced by immunoSEQ multiplex PCR; TCRdb stores in-frame clones only, minus some. The sample lists about 240,000 clones, about 70% occurring once. The material sequenced was peripheral blood. The receptors come from an elderly woman with acute or convalescent COVID-19.

The V and J genes are TRBV30 and TRBJ1-3; the D gene is possibly TRBD1 (6 bases). The length of the CDR3 is 15 residues. Germline CDR1 is GTSNPN and CDR2 is SVGIG (reference sequence). V lost 1 base, J lost 1 base, and 11 bases lay in between. CDR3 DNA sequence: TGTGCCTGGAGTGGGGGGGGCGCTTCTGGAAACACCATATATTTT. It encodes CAWSGGGASGNTIYF.

This chain uses TRBV6-2 or TRBV6-3 with TRBJ1-2; TRBD1 matches at 7 bases. The length of the CDR3 is 14 residues. V shed 6 bases and J 8 bases; nucleotides not matched to a gene: 12. Germline CDR1 is MNHEY and CDR2 is SVGEGT. DNA for the CDR3: TGTGCCAGCAGCCCTCGACAGGGAGTAGACGGCTACACCTTC. Translated, it gives CASSPRQGVDGYTF.

The V call is TRBV2, the J call TRBJ1-1; perhaps TRBD1 as D (5 bases). Between the trimmed V and J ends, which lost 4 bases and 0 bases, there was a span of 9 bases. CDR1 and CDR2 from the germline V gene are SNHLY and FYNNEI. The CDR3 runs 14 residues. The DNA for the CDR3 is TGTGCCAGCAGTGCGACAGACCTGAACACTGAAGCTTTCTTT. Translating gives CASSATDLNTEAFF.

This clone was seen just once. The chain carries TRBV19 and TRBJ1-5, with 9 bases that match TRBD1. The CDR3 extends over 13 amino acids. After removal of 9 bases from V and 5 bases from J, the junction contained 5 bases not matched to a gene. The germline CDR1 and CDR2 sequences are LNHDA and SQIVND (reference sequence). CDR3 nucleotides: TGTGCCAGCGCCGGACAGGGGTATCAGCCCCAGCATTTT. Amino acid sequence: CASAGQGYQPQHF.

The chain carries TRBV5-4 and TRBJ1-2; maybe TRBD1 (5 bases). V lost 0 bases, J lost 4 bases, and 13 bases lay in between. Germline V CDR1 and CDR2: SGHNT, YYREEE (reference sequence). This CDR3 is 15 amino acids long. In nucleotides, the CDR3 is TGTGCCAGCAGCTTGGGACAGACCCGACCCTATGGCTACACCTTC. Translation: CASSLGQTRPYGYTF.

V is TRBV5-5 and J is TRBJ1-2; possible D gene TRBD1, 5 bases. This CDR3 spans 17 amino acids. Germline V gives CDR1 SGHKS, CDR2 YYEKEE (reference sequence). V was pared by 0 bases and J by 0 bases, with 15 bases between. CDR3 coding DNA: TGTGCCAGCAGCTTGGCCCTATTACAGGATACTAACTATGGCTACACCTTC. As protein: CASSLALLQDTNYGYTF. The full variable domain, with the rest looked up from reference TRBV5-5 and TRBJ1-2, is DAGVTQSPTHLIKTRGQQVTLRCSPISGHKSVSWYQQVLGQGPQFIFQYYEKEERGRGNFPDRFSARQFPNYSSELNVNALLLGDSALYLCASSLALLQDTNYGYTFGSGTRLTVV.

The chain joins TRBV5-1 to TRBJ2-2; 10 bases are a match to TRBD2. Germline CDR1 reads SGHRS; CDR2 reads YFSETQ. With 0 bases clipped from V and 7 bases from J, the junction kept 3 bases outside the gene matches. The CDR3 extends over 15 amino acids. The CDR3 DNA is TGCGCCAGCAGCTTGGCGACTAGCGGGCACGGGGAGCTGTTTTTT. It yields the protein CASSLATSGHGELFF.